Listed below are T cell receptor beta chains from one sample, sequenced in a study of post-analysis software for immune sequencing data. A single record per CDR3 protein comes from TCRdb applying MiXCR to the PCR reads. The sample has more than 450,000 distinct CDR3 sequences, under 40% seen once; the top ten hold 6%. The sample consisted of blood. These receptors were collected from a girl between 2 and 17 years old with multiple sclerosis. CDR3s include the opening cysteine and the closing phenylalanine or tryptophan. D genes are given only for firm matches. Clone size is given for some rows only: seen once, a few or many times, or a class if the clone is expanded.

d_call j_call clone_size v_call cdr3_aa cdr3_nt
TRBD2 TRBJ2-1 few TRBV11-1 CASSLLGSGGPLRDNEQFF TGTGCCAGCAGCTTATTAGGTAGCGGGGGGCCTCTTCGGGATAATGAGCAGTTCTTC
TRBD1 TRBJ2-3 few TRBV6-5 CASSYADRVDTQYF TGTGCCAGCAGTTACGCGGACAGGGTAGATACGCAGTATTTT
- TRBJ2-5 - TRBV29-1 CSDRGETQYF TGCAGCGATAGGGGCGAGACCCAGTACTTC
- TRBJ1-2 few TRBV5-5 CASSLATGRGYGYTF TGTGCCAGCAGCTTGGCCACAGGGCGGGGCTATGGCTACACCTTC
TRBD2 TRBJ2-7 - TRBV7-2 CASSLTSVGGTYEQYF TGTGCCAGCAGCTTAACGTCGGTGGGGGGGACCTACGAGCAGTACTTC
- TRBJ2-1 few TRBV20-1 CSAPLVASNSYNEQFF TGCAGTGCTCCCCTCGTGGCAAGTAACTCCTACAATGAGCAGTTCTTC
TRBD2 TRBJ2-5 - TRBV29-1 CSARTGTRKETQYF TGCAGCGCCCGCACCGGGACTAGAAAAGAGACCCAGTACTTC
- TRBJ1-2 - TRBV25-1 CASSESDTGLFLNYGYTF TGTGCCAGCAGTGAATCTGATACAGGGCTCTTCCTAAACTATGGCTACACCTTC
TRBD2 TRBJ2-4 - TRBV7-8 CASRKLAGDAKNIQYF TGTGCCAGCAGGAAACTAGCGGGGGATGCCAAAAACATTCAGTACTTC
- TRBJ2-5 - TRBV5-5 CASSLAAGRETQYF TGTGCCAGCAGCTTGGCGGCAGGGAGGGAGACCCAGTACTTC
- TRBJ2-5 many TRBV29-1 CSVERETQYF TGCAGCGTTGAAAGGGAGACCCAGTACTTC
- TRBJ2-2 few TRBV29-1 CSVDRANTGELFF TGCAGCGTTGACAGGGCGAACACCGGGGAGCTGTTTTTT
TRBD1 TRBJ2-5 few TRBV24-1 CATSDGGTGLGETQYF TGTGCCACCAGTGACGGAGGGACAGGGCTAGGAGAGACCCAGTACTTC
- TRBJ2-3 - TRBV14 CASSQTGTLRYTDTQYF TGTGCCAGCAGCCAAACCGGGACCCTGCGGTACACAGATACGCAGTATTTT
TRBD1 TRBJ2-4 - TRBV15 CATSRVVGTGDKDIQYF TGTGCCACCAGCAGAGTAGTCGGGACAGGAGACAAAGACATTCAGTACTTC
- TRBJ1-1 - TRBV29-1 CIEGVTGNTEAFF TGCATCGAAGGGGTTACGGGGAACACTGAAGCTTTCTTT
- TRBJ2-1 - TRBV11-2 CASSLGIRGNEQFF TGTGCCAGCAGCTTAGGGATTCGAGGGAACGAGCAGTTCTTC
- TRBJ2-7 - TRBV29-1 CSVSDRGDEQYF TGCAGCGTTTCGGACCGAGGAGACGAGCAGTACTTC
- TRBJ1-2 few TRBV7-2 CASSLESRGMEGGYTF TGTGCCAGCAGCCTCGAATCGAGAGGGATGGAGGGTGGCTACACCTTC
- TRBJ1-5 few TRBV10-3 CAISEGPRGHSNQPQHF TGTGCCATCAGTGAAGGGCCTCGGGGGCATAGCAATCAGCCCCAGCATTTT
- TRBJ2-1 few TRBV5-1 CASSLEGGPLNEQFF TGCGCCAGCAGCTTGGAGGGGGGGCCGTTGAATGAGCAGTTCTTC
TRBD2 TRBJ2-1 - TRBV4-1 CASSQSGGGGEQFF TGCGCCAGCAGCCAGAGCGGGGGGGGTGGTGAGCAGTTCTTC
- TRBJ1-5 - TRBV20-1 CSATTGAPNQPQHF TGCAGTGCTACGACAGGAGCCCCAAATCAGCCCCAGCATTTT
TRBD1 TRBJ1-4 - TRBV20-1 CSARLDRRNEKLFF TGCAGTGCTAGACTGGACAGGAGGAATGAAAAACTGTTTTTT
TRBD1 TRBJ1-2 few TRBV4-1 CASSQEPRDRGYGYTF TGCGCCAGCAGCCAAGAGCCCCGGGACAGGGGCTATGGCTACACCTTC
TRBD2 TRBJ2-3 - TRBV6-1 CASSEEGSGGDWKDSDTQYF TGTGCCAGCAGTGAAGAGGGTAGCGGGGGGGACTGGAAGGATTCAGATACGCAGTATTTT
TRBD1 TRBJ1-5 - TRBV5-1 CASSLTGGRQPQHF TGCGCCAGCAGCCTTACAGGGGGCCGACAGCCCCAGCATTTT
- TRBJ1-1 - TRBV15 CATSRGGLGPEAFF TGTGCCACCAGCAGAGGAGGCTTAGGACCCGAAGCTTTCTTT
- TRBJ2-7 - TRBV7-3 CASSLTNLVHFQTYEQYF TGTGCCAGCAGCTTAACGAACCTGGTACATTTCCAAACCTACGAGCAGTACTTC
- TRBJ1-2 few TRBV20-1 CSAKSGRAGGYTF TGCAGTGCTAAATCGGGGAGGGCCGGAGGCTACACCTTC
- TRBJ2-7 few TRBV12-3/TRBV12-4 CASSPTKSYSYEQYF TGTGCCAGCAGTCCCACGAAGTCCTACTCCTACGAGCAGTACTTC
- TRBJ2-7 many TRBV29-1 CSVGIARYEQYF TGCAGCGTTGGGATAGCGCGGTACGAGCAGTACTTC
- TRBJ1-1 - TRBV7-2 CASSPEWMASTEAFF TGTGCCAGCAGCCCCGAGTGGATGGCTAGCACTGAAGCTTTCTTT
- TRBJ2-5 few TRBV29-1 CSVGAGGEGATQYF TGCAGCGTTGGTGCGGGGGGCGAGGGGGCGACCCAGTACTTC
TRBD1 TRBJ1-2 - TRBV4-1 CASSIMGQSYGYTF TGCGCCAGCAGCATCATGGGACAGTCCTATGGCTACACCTTC
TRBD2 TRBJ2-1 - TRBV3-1 CASTGGSNEQFF TGTGCCAGCACGGGGGGTTCCAATGAGCAGTTCTTC
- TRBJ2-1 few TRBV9 CASSQAGYNEQFF TGTGCCAGCAGCCAGGCTGGGTACAATGAGCAGTTCTTC
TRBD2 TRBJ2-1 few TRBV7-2 CASSLVASGGALVLNEQFF TGTGCCAGCAGCTTAGTGGCTAGCGGGGGGGCCTTAGTTTTGAATGAGCAGTTCTTC
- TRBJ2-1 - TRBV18 CASSPKDHEQFF TGTGCCAGCTCACCCAAGGACCATGAGCAGTTCTTC
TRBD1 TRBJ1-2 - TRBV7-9 CASSLPGTVEYGYTF TGTGCCAGCAGCTTACCGGGGACAGTTGAATATGGCTACACCTTC
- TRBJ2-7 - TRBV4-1 CASSQHLSNTYEQYF TGCGCCAGCAGCCAACACCTCAGTAATACCTACGAGCAGTACTTC
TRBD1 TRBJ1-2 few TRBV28 CASTRDSRRGYTF TGTGCCAGCACCAGGGACAGTCGGAGGGGCTACACCTTC
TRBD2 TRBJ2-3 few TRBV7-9 CASSLRRLAGGRSDTQYF TGTGCCAGCAGCTTACGGCGGCTAGCGGGGGGACGGTCAGATACGCAGTATTTT
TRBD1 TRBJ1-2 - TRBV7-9 CASSPGLSDRGGYTF TGTGCCAGCAGCCCGGGATTGTCGGACAGGGGAGGCTACACCTTC
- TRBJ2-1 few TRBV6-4 CASSDPDRKPSYNEQFF TGTGCCAGCAGTGACCCTGACCGAAAGCCCTCCTACAATGAGCAGTTCTTC
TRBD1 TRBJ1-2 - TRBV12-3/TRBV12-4 CASSLAQLSGTGNGYTF TGTGCCAGCAGTTTAGCGCAGTTGAGTGGGACAGGGAATGGCTACACCTTC
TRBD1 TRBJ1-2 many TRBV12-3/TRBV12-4 CASSASGTGEAGYTF TGTGCCAGCAGTGCCTCCGGGACAGGGGAGGCTGGCTACACCTTC
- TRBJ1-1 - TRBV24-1 CATQGNTEAFF TGTGCCACCCAGGGGAACACTGAAGCTTTCTTT
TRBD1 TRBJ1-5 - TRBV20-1 CSARDGTGAMGNQPQHF TGCAGTGCTAGAGACGGGACAGGGGCAATGGGCAATCAGCCCCAGCATTTT
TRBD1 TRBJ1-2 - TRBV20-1 CSARDFGRGGNYGYTF TGCAGTGCTAGAGATTTTGGCAGGGGGGGTAACTATGGCTACACCTTC
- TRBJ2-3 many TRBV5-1 CASGQNPGDTQYF TGCGCCAGCGGCCAGAATCCTGGAGATACGCAGTATTTT
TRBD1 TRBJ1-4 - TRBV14 CASSRTGTGIEKLFF TGTGCCAGCAGCAGGACCGGGACAGGGATTGAAAAACTGTTTTTT
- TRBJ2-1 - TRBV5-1 CASSLVNTGYNEQFF TGCGCCAGCAGCTTGGTTAATACAGGATACAATGAGCAGTTCTTC
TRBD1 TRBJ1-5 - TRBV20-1 CSARVPGQGASNQPQHF TGCAGTGCCCGCGTCCCGGGACAGGGGGCAAGCAATCAGCCCCAGCATTTT
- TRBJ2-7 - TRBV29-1 CSAAKQDGNEQYF TGCAGCGCGGCGAAACAGGACGGCAACGAGCAGTACTTC
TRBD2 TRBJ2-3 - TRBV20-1 CSARGTSGAQAGDTQYF TGCAGTGCTAGAGGGACTAGCGGGGCCCAAGCGGGAGATACGCAGTATTTT
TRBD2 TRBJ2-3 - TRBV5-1 CASSIRTSGDTQYF TGCGCCAGCAGCATCCGGACTAGCGGAGATACGCAGTATTTT